This TCR beta chain was identified in a study of post-analysis software for immune sequencing data. Study information: The disease courses spanned relapsing-remitting, secondary progressive and progressive-relapsing forms of multiple sclerosis.

Study outcomes and limitations: There were five or six TRBV segments more frequent in patients than controls, and TRBV5-6, TRBV5-1 and TRBV20-1 were among them.

This CDR3 region has 13 residues. Germline values: CDR1 MNHNS, CDR2 SASEGT. Trimming left V 6 bases short and J 4 bases short, with 10 bases between. Of note for this clonotype: The antigen is unknown.

Sequencing libraries made from TCR beta cDNA carried unique molecular identifiers. Input amounts of roughly 0.9 to 10 million T cells were used. These gave 500,000 or so cDNA molecules, so each molecule approximated one T cell. A single record per CDR3 protein comes from TCRdb applying MiXCR to the PCR reads. The sample lists hundreds of thousands of distinct CDR3 sequences; approximately 45% were seen once. The V call is TRBV6-1, the J call TRBJ2-1; unclear D gene. This TCR was recovered from a girl aged 10-17 years with multiple sclerosis. Sequencing was done on a sample of blood. CDR3 loop: CASRAVTYNEQFF. The CDR3 nucleotides are TGTGCCAGCAGGGCGGTCACGTACAATGAGCAGTTCTTC.